These T cell receptor beta chains were read from a single sample in a study of control samples from healthy donors and cancer patients. Produced via immunoSEQ multiplex PCR; TCRdb's table is partial and in-frame only. The sample lists some 150,000 clones; 91% were seen once. Sequenced: blood. Source of these receptors: a woman in her twenties or thirties in good health. Each CDR3 is given with its conserved first and last residue. D genes are given only for firm matches. Some rows have no size entry. The others give once, few or many, or a class for an expanded clone.

abundance | d_gene | j_gene | v_gene | CDR3nt | CDR3aa
. | TRBD1 | TRBJ2-7 | TRBV2 | TGTGCCAGCAGTGGGGACAGGGGATGGGAGCAGTACTTC | CASSGDRGWEQYF
. | TRBD1 | TRBJ1-2 | TRBV7-9 | TGTGCCAGCAGTTCCCTAGGACAGGCTAACTATGGCTACACCTTC | CASSSLGQANYGYTF
. | TRBD2 | TRBJ2-1 | TRBV6-5 | TGTGCCAGCAGCCAACTAGCGGGGGGCTACAATGAGCAGTTCTTC | CASSQLAGGYNEQFF
. | . | TRBJ1-2 | TRBV6-6 | TGTGCCAGCACGGACAGCTATGGCTACACCTTC | CASTDSYGYTF
. | . | TRBJ1-1 | TRBV7-2 | TGTGCCAGCAGCTTAGGCAGGGTAACGAACACTGAAGCTTTCTTT | CASSLGRVTNTEAFF
. | TRBD1 | TRBJ1-2 | TRBV19 | TGTGCCAGTAGTACGGGACAGGGGGCGGGAGGCTACACCTTC | CASSTGQGAGGYTF
. | . | TRBJ1-6 | TRBV19 | TGTGCCAGTAGTCCGGACGGTAATTCACCCCTCCACTTT | CASSPDGNSPLHF
. | TRBD1 | TRBJ1-1 | TRBV6-5 | TGTGCCAGCAGGAGGGGACAGGGCTTCACTGAAGCTTTCTTT | CASRRGQGFTEAFF
. | . | TRBJ2-2 | TRBV6-2/TRBV6-3 | TGTGCCAGCAGTTTTGGTCCCACCGGGGAGCTGTTTTTT | CASSFGPTGELFF
. | . | TRBJ1-3 | TRBV4-1 | TGCGCCAGCAGCCAAGTTCGGGGAAACACCATATATTTT | CASSQVRGNTIYF
. | . | TRBJ2-5 | TRBV5-4 | TGTGCCAGCAGCTTTGAGGGCCCTCTCGAGACCCAGTACTTC | CASSFEGPLETQYF
. | . | TRBJ1-1 | TRBV7-8 | TGTGCCAGCAGCTTAGAGAACGCAGGGCCGGCTTTCTTT | CASSLENAGPAFF
. | TRBD1 | TRBJ1-1 | TRBV5-1 | TGCGCCAGCAGCTCCAGGGGGCAGGCTTTCTTT | CASSSRGQAFF
. | . | TRBJ1-1 | TRBV3-1/TRBV3-2 | TGTGCCAGCAGCCAAGGGTGGTTGAACACTGAAGCTTTCTTT | CASSQGWLNTEAFF
few | . | TRBJ1-5 | TRBV19 | TGTGCCAGTAGTATAGTTAGGGGCTATAGCAATCAGCCCCAGCATTTT | CASSIVRGYSNQPQHF
few | TRBD1 | TRBJ1-1 | TRBV7-2 | TGTGCCAGCAGCTTAGTCGGACGACAGGGCAATCAAGCTTTCTTT | CASSLVGRQGNQAFF
. | . | TRBJ2-5 | TRBV29-1 | TGCAGCGTTGTAGGTGTCCAAGAGACCCAGTACTTC | CSVVGVQETQYF
. | . | TRBJ1-1 | TRBV4-1 | TGCGCCAGCAGCCAAGAGGTCAGGGTAACGAACACTGAAGCTTTCTTT | CASSQEVRVTNTEAFF
. | TRBD1 | TRBJ2-2 | TRBV10-3 | TGTGCCATCAGTGAGTCTCCAGGGGGAAACACCGGGGAGCTGTTTTTT | CAISESPGGNTGELFF
. | . | TRBJ1-5 | TRBV2 | TGTGCCAGCAGTATACAGGGAGCCGGCAATCAGCCCCAGCATTTT | CASSIQGAGNQPQHF
. | . | TRBJ2-2 | TRBV10-2 | TGCGCCAGCAGTGAGTGGAACACCGGGGAGCTGTTTTTT | CASSEWNTGELFF
. | TRBD1 | TRBJ2-5 | TRBV28 | TGTGCCAGCAGTCCGGGACAGGGGGGGAAGACCCAGTACTTC | CASSPGQGGKTQYF
. | TRBD1 | TRBJ1-2 | TRBV9 | TGTGCCAGCAGCCCCCGACAGGGTAATGGCTACACCTTC | CASSPRQGNGYTF
. | TRBD2 | TRBJ2-3 | TRBV6-4 | TGTGCCAGCAGTGAGGGAAATAGCGGGGGGGCCACAGATACGCAGTATTTT | CASSEGNSGGATDTQYF
once | . | TRBJ2-2 | TRBV25-1 | TGTGCCAGCAGTGAATCCGGCCCGGACACCGGGGAGCTGTTTTTT | CASSESGPDTGELFF
. | . | TRBJ1-1 | TRBV7-6 | TGTGCCAGCAGCTTAGGCCAGAACACTGAAGCTTTCTTT | CASSLGQNTEAFF
few | . | TRBJ2-1 | TRBV11-3 | TGTGCCAGCAGCTTAGGAAGCGGTAGCAATGAGCAGTTCTTC | CASSLGSGSNEQFF
. | . | TRBJ1-6 | TRBV28 | TGTGCCAGCAGTTTAGTCCGGTCAGGCAATTCACCCCTCCACTTT | CASSLVRSGNSPLHF
. | . | TRBJ1-5 | TRBV7-9 | TGTGCCAGCAGCTCTTTACAGGGTCCCAATCAGCCCCAGCATTTT | CASSSLQGPNQPQHF
. | . | TRBJ1-2 | TRBV5-1 | TGCGCCAGCAGCTTGGACCGGGATTCCTATGGCTACACCTTC | CASSLDRDSYGYTF
. | . | TRBJ1-4 | TRBV5-1 | TGCGCCAGCAGCCTCCGGGCCTCAACTAATGAAAAACTGTTTTTT | CASSLRASTNEKLFF
. | TRBD2 | TRBJ2-3 | TRBV11-1 | TGTGCCAGCAGACTAGCGGGGGGCCCAGATACGCAGTATTTT | CASRLAGGPDTQYF
. | TRBD1 | TRBJ2-5 | TRBV2 | TGTGCCAGCGGAGGACAGGGAATAGGAGAGACCCAGTACTTC | CASGGQGIGETQYF
. | TRBD1 | TRBJ1-1 | TRBV10-3 | TGTGCCATCAGACGACAGGGTAAAATGAACACTGAAGCTTTCTTT | CAIRRQGKMNTEAFF
once | . | TRBJ2-6 | TRBV4-3 | TGCGCCAGCAGCCAAGATCCCCAGGCCTCTGGGGCCAACGTCCTGACTTTC | CASSQDPQASGANVLTF
. | . | TRBJ2-2 | TRBV7-3 | TGTGCCAGCAGCTCAGGGGCCGGGGAGCTGTTTTTT | CASSSGAGELFF
. | . | TRBJ1-4 | TRBV28 | TGTGCCAGCAGTTCCCCAGGGGTCGGTGAAAAACTGTTTTTT | CASSSPGVGEKLFF
. | TRBD1 | TRBJ2-7 | TRBV6-5 | TGTGCCAGCAGAATGGGACAGAGCTCCTACGAGCAGTACTTC | CASRMGQSSYEQYF
. | TRBD2 | TRBJ2-4 | TRBV7-9 | TGTGCCAGCGGAACTAGCGGGACCAAAAACATTCAGTACTTC | CASGTSGTKNIQYF
. | . | TRBJ1-5 | TRBV24-1 | TGTGCCACCAGTAACCGTCCCCAGCATTTT | CATSNRPQHF
. | TRBD1 | TRBJ1-1 | TRBV6-4 | TGTGCCAGCAGTGACACCGGACAGGGTGCGGCTTTCTTT | CASSDTGQGAAFF
few | . | TRBJ1-2 | TRBV19 | TGTGCCAGTTGGGCAGCTAACTATGGCTACACCTTC | CASWAANYGYTF
. | TRBD1 | TRBJ2-1 | TRBV24-1 | TGTGCCACCAGTGATTTAGGGACAGGGTATGAGCAGTTCTTC | CATSDLGTGYEQFF
. | . | TRBJ2-3 | TRBV2 | TGTGCCAGCAGTGGGGGAACAGATACGCAGTATTTT | CASSGGTDTQYF
. | . | TRBJ1-2 | TRBV21-1 | TGTGCCAGCAGAAAAAAAGGGGGTTCGAACTATGGCTACACCTTC | CASRKKGGSNYGYTF
. | . | TRBJ2-3 | TRBV7-9 | TGTGCCAGCAGCTTCCCAGGGTTCGATACGCAGTATTTT | CASSFPGFDTQYF
. | TRBD1 | TRBJ1-1 | TRBV28 | TGTGCCAGCAGTTCCTCCGGGACAGGGATTGAAGCTTTCTTT | CASSSSGTGIEAFF
. | . | TRBJ1-6 | TRBV2 | TGTGCCAGCAGTGAACGGGTCAGGGGAAATTCACCCCTCCACTTT | CASSERVRGNSPLHF
few | . | TRBJ1-5 | TRBV11-3 | TGTGCCAGCAGCATATTCCCAGGGCTCTATAGCAATCAGCCCCAGCATTTT | CASSIFPGLYSNQPQHF
. | TRBD1 | TRBJ2-7 | TRBV4-1 | TGCGCCAGCAGCTTGGGACAGGGTAGCTCCTACGAGCAGTACTTC | CASSLGQGSSYEQYF
. | . | TRBJ1-5 | TRBV6-5 | TGTGCCAGCAGATGGGGGGGAGATCAGCCCCAGCATTTT | CASRWGGDQPQHF
. | TRBD1 | TRBJ1-2 | TRBV6-5 | TGTGCCAGCAGCGACAGGGGGAACTATGGCTACACCTTC | CASSDRGNYGYTF
. | TRBD1 | TRBJ1-4 | TRBV7-9 | TGTGCCAGCAGCTCCCGGGACAGGGGTACTAATGAAAAACTGTTTTTT | CASSSRDRGTNEKLFF
. | . | TRBJ1-2 | TRBV23-1 | TGCGCCAGCAGTCAATCGCGGGTAGGGGCTAACTATGGCTACACCTTC | CASSQSRVGANYGYTF
. | . | TRBJ1-2 | TRBV24-1 | TGTGCCACCAGTGACAGGGTTGGCTATGGCTACACCTTC | CATSDRVGYGYTF